The entry below gives a single TCR beta chain sequence along with its context. The data belong to a study of blood T cell repertoires in COVID-19. TCRdb keeps only in-frame clones here, not all; method: immunoSEQ multiplex PCR. The sample holds more than 70,000 clones, 80% to 90% seen once. This CDR3 comprises 14 residues. Germline lookup yields CDR1 SGDLS and CDR2 YYNGEE. Trimming at V came to 0 bases and at J to 4 bases, leaving 1 base not matched to a gene. Sequences were obtained from peripheral blood. The receptor was derived from a middle-aged man with acute or convalescent COVID-19. V and J are TRBV9 and TRBJ2-3; 8 nucleotides agree with TRBD2. Here the CDR3 DNA reads TGTGCCAGCAGCGTAGAACTAGCGGCAGATACGCAGTATTTT. It translates to CASSVELAADTQYF.